This T cell receptor beta chain was recorded in a study of human T cells and chemical hapten exposure. Whole-study context: Throughout the approximately 24-week study, diphenylcyclopropenone was applied weekly to the patients' scalps. Findings of the study overall: Alopecia in all donors means immunity may differ from healthy individuals. No change in TCRs above 1 in 1000 frequency was produced by DPC sensitization.

The sample holds many counts of this clonotype. The target antigen is unknown. Time point in this sample: pre-sensitization, week 0. The treatment denotes: therapeutic diphenylcyclopropenone sensitization with weekly scalp DPC. Library preparation tagged each individual cDNA molecule with a unique molecular identifier. Via MiXCR, TCRdb re-called the RACE reads, giving one row per CDR3 protein. The top ten clones hold about 2.5% of a sample with some 360,000 distinct CDR3 sequences, 5% to 6.5% of them seen once. The sequences come from whole blood, collected in connection with sensitization to the hapten diphenylcyclopropenone (DPC). The receptor's source is a woman aged 45-65 years with alopecia areata. Some clones in this sample may be carry-over from other donors' samples.

The CDR3 is CASSFRGNSYEQYF. The CDR3 DNA sequence: TGTGCCAGCAGCTTTCGGGGCAACTCCTACGAGCAGTACTTC. The chain recombines TRBV5-4 with TRBJ2-7; D may correspond to TRBD1 or TRBD2 (5 bases each). The V end was cut by 2 bases, the J end by 0 bases, with 9 bases between. Germline CDR1 and CDR2: SGHNT and YYREEE (reference sequence). This CDR3 is built from 14 residues.